The clone carrying this T cell receptor (beta chain) has ten or more counts. The antigen remains undetermined. The TCR beta CDR3 regions underwent amplification using RNA transcripts as the source. The primer set for the first-round RT-PCR of the TCR CDR3 was HTBI. One entry per CDR3 protein, called by TCRdb with MiXCR from the multiplex PCR reads. The profile shows 280,000 or so distinct CDR3 sequences, less than 30% of them singletons. These data are taken from a study of T cells in Graves' hyperthyroidism and ophthalmopathy. Preceding any ophthalmopathy symptoms, the blood sample dates from first hyperthyroidism diagnosis. The V end lost 3 bases, the J end lost 0 bases, and 9 bases lay between the germline ends. The germline V gene has CDR1 MDHEN and CDR2 SYDVKM. This CDR3 contains 14 residues. Study-level findings and limits: In the analysis, a 13 V-J model separated ophthalmopathy from stable hyperthyroidism.

V usage is TRBV28 and J usage is TRBJ2-7; D unclear. The TCR originated in a man aged 40-50 years with Graves' hyperthyroidism that later progressed to Graves' ophthalmopathy. Sequenced material: blood. CDR3 bases: TGTGCCAGCAGTTTCCAATACAGCTCCTACGAGCAGTACTTC. This encodes CASSFQYSSYEQYF.